This TCR beta chain derives from a study of T-cell memory formation after mild COVID-19. The study's findings and limits: Of the contracting clones, CD4+ ones lay mainly in CM and EM, and CD8+ ones in EMRA. Nothing confirmed that second-wave clones peaking on day 37 were specific for SARS-CoV-2. In pre-infection memory, a portion of responding clones appeared, which suggested that cross-reactive memory joined.

5'RACE, which relied on constant-segment primers, yielded TCR alpha and TCR beta cDNA libraries carrying sample barcodes and UMIs. TCRdb redid the calling of the 5' RACE reads with MiXCR, one entry per CDR3 protein. Counted here are 530,000 or so distinct CDR3 sequences, about 18% occurring once; the ten biggest clones make up roughly 7.8%. In germline, CDR1 is MGHRA, CDR2 YSYEKL. This CDR3 region has 13 residues. V lost 2 bases and J lost 7, with 9 bases in between. This clonotype has more than one count but fewer than ten. The antigen is not known. This receptor was identified in an adult woman who had mild COVID-19 (a few samples of this study predate the infection). Cell type and time point are not known. J is TRBJ2-1 and V is TRBV4-1, with D tentatively TRBD2 (6 bases). The sample taken for sequencing was PBMCs or a T cell subset sorted from them (not recorded which). The CDR3 DNA reads TGCGCCAGCAGCCAACCCGGACTAAATGAGCAGTTCTTC. Its translation is CASSQPGLNEQFF.